This passage covers 25 T cell receptor beta chains from one sample sequenced in a study of PD-L1 blockade in urothelial cancer. Using immunoSEQ multiplex PCR, the repertoire was profiled, and TCRdb retains in-frame clones only, with some absent. The sample includes about 420 clones, roughly two fifths of them seen just once. The sample in question was tumor tissue, obtained before atezolizumab (anti-PD-L1) treatment. The receptors were sampled from a man between 65 and 85 years old with urothelial cancer.

There are a few counts of this clone. The gene calls are TRBV6-8 and TRBJ2-7, with 8 bases fitting TRBD1. Germline lookup yields CDR1 MNHGY and CDR2 SAAAGT. The CDR3 covers 16 residues. Losses at the gene ends were 6 bases for V and 3 bases for J; bases not matched to a gene: 13. The CDR3 coding sequence is TGTGCCAGCAGGTCTTCCGGGACAGGCAACTTCTACGAGCAGTACTTC. Amino acids: CASRSSGTGNFYEQYF.

The J gene is TRBJ2-3, the V gene TRBV19; 9 positions match TRBD1. J lost 3 bases, V lost 3 bases, and 4 bases had no gene match. Germline loops: CDR1 LNHDA, CDR2 SQIVND (reference sequence). The CDR3 extends over 15 amino acids. The CDR3 region has the DNA TGTGCCAGTAGTATTGAGGGGACAGGGACAGATACGCAGTATTTT. Its translation is CASSIEGTGTDTQYF.

The sample holds a few counts of this clone. The V call is TRBV11-3, the J call TRBJ2-3; no reliable D call. The CDR3 runs 15 residues. Between the trimmed V and J ends, which lost 2 bases and 0 bases, there was a span of 9 bases. Germline CDR1 reads SGHNT; CDR2 reads YENEEA. The CDR3 DNA follows: TGTGCCAGCAGCTTAAGACTTCGTAGCACAGATACGCAGTATTTT. It translates to CASSLRLRSTDTQYF.

This rearrangement joins TRBV28 to TRBJ2-5; 12 positions agree with TRBD2. With V trimmed by 3 bases and J by 4 bases, 3 bases remained unmatched. Germline V CDR1 and CDR2: MDHEN, SYDVKM. The length of the CDR3 is 15 residues. The CDR3 sequence: CASSLTSGSSETQYF. CDR3 in DNA: TGTGCCAGCAGTTTGACTAGCGGGAGTTCAGAGACCCAGTACTTC. Full variable domain (outside the CDR3, taken from reference TRBV28 and TRBJ2-5): DVKVTQSSRYLVKRTGEKVFLECVQDMDHENMFWYRQDPGLGLRLIYFSYDVKMKEKGDIPEGYSVSREKKERFSLILESASTNQTSMYLCASSLTSGSSETQYFGPGTRLLVL.

This rearrangement joins TRBV18 to TRBJ1-1; D may be TRBD1 (6 bases). The CDR3 consists of 14 residues. V shed 3 bases and J shed 11 bases, with 19 bases lying between them. CDR1 KGHSH and CDR2 LQKENI come from the germline V gene. The CDR3 DNA follows: TGTGCCAGCTCACCGGGGCAGGGGCCCTCTTCCGCTTTCTTT. It encodes CASSPGQGPSSAFF. The whole variable domain, remainder taken from reference TRBV18 and TRBJ1-1, is NAGVMQNPRHLVRRRGQEARLRCSPMKGHSHVYWYRQLPEEGLKFMVYLQKENIIDESGMPKERFSAEFPKEGPSILRIQQVVRGDSAAYFCASSPGQGPSSAFFGQGTRLTVV.

This clone has just a few counts. This CDR3 is CASSLVADNQPQHF. The CDR3 DNA follows: TGTGCCAGCAGTTTAGTGGCAGATAATCAGCCCCAGCATTTT. V is TRBV28 and J is TRBJ1-5; D unresolved. The CDR3 is 14 residues long. Trimming left V 2 bases short and J 4 bases short, with 9 bases between. Looked up from germline, CDR1 is MDHEN and CDR2 is SYDVKM.

This chain links TRBV28 with TRBJ1-1, with D perhaps TRBD1 (6 bases). The CDR3 is made up of 14 amino acids. Trimming left V 3 bases short and J 2 bases short, with 10 bases between. The germline CDR1 and CDR2 sequences are MDHEN and SYDVKM. The CDR3, as DNA: TGTGCCAGCAGTTTCGGGGGCACCAACACTGAAGCTTTCTTT. This sequence encodes CASSFGGTNTEAFF. The variable domain in full, with the rest retrieved from reference TRBV28 and TRBJ1-1, is DVKVTQSSRYLVKRTGEKVFLECVQDMDHENMFWYRQDPGLGLRLIYFSYDVKMKEKGDIPEGYSVSREKKERFSLILESASTNQTSMYLCASSFGGTNTEAFFGQGTRLTVV.

V usage is TRBV6-8 and J usage is TRBJ2-7, with TRBD2 matching 9 bases. Germline lookup yields CDR1 MNHGY and CDR2 SAAAGT. After removal of 3 bases from V and 6 bases from J, the junction contained 15 bases not matched to a gene. The CDR3 is made up of 17 amino acids. CDR3 amino acids: CASSYTLTGTSKVEQYF. The CDR3, as DNA: TGTGCCAGCAGTTATACTCTGACCGGGACTAGCAAAGTCGAGCAGTACTTC.

Written as DNA, the CDR3 is TGCGCCAGCAGCTCCCCGGGACAGGGCGGCACCATATATTTT. Its protein product is CASSSPGQGGTIYF. The genes are TRBV5-1 and TRBJ1-3; TRBD1 matches at 9 bases. CDR1 and CDR2 (germline): SGHRS, YFSETQ. With 3 bases clipped from V and 9 bases from J, the junction kept 7 bases outside the gene matches. CDR3 size: 14 residues.

This chain connects TRBV28 to TRBJ1-1; 9 bases agree with TRBD1. The CDR3 spans 15 residues. Germline V CDR1 and CDR2: MDHEN, SYDVKM. V was clipped by 6 bases and J by 3 bases; unmatched bases: 8. The CDR3 DNA follows: TGTGCCAGCAGCCCACAGGGGGCGGGGGACACTGAAGCTTTCTTT. Protein sequence: CASSPQGAGDTEAFF.

The chain uses TRBV9 and TRBJ1-2; D is unresolved. Germline V lookup: CDR1 SGDLS, CDR2 YYNGEE. Trimming pared 3 bases from V and 6 bases from J, leaving 9 bases between. This CDR3 contains 12 residues. Here the CDR3 reads CASSGDWDGYTF. CDR3 nucleotides: TGTGCCAGCAGCGGTGATTGGGATGGCTACACCTTC.

This clone is judged large (0.1 to 1%). The V call is TRBV6-8, the J call TRBJ2-3, with 11 bases matching TRBD2. The J segment lost 3 bases and the V segment lost 5 bases, leaving 4 bases of the junction unmatched. Germline V CDR1 and CDR2: MNHGY, SAAAGT. The CDR3 runs to 15 residues. The CDR3 region has the DNA TGTGCCAGCAGTGGCGGGACTAGCGGAACAGATACGCAGTATTTT. Its protein is CASSGGTSGTDTQYF.

This clone was detected only a few times. The chain links TRBV6-8 to TRBJ1-2, with TRBD1 identical over 7 bases. The V gene end was trimmed by 6 bases and the J gene end by 3 bases; junction bases not matched to a gene: 4. CDR3 length: 13 residues. The germline V gene encodes CDR1 MNHGY and CDR2 SAAAGT. Here the CDR3 reads CASRGGQYYGYTF. CDR3 nucleotides: TGTGCCAGCAGGGGGGGACAGTACTATGGCTACACCTTC.

The gene calls are TRBV19 and TRBJ1-2; D call uncertain. Trimming left V 4 bases short and J 0 bases short, with 6 bases between. Per germline, CDR1 LNHDA and CDR2 SQIVND (reference sequence). CDR3 size: 13 residues. The CDR3 nucleotides are TGTGCCAGTAGTAGTACAGCTAACTATGGCTACACCTTC. Its protein product is CASSSTANYGYTF.

V gene TRBV18 combines with J gene TRBJ1-2, with D maybe TRBD1 (6 bases). The CDR3 extends over 14 amino acids. Trimming stripped 3 bases from V and 8 bases from J, with 16 bases between. Germline V gene sequence: CDR1 KGHSH, CDR2 LQKENI. The CDR3 protein is CASSPYRGSQGYTF. The CDR3 nucleotides read TGTGCCAGCTCACCTTATAGGGGGTCCCAAGGCTACACCTTC.

This sequence joins TRBV19 and TRBJ2-7; 9 bases fit TRBD2. CDR3 length: 16 residues. The germline V gene encodes CDR1 LNHDA and CDR2 SQIVND (reference sequence). Germline trimming cut 4 bases from V and 2 bases from J; bases unmatched to any gene: 9. CDR3 coding DNA: TGTGCCAGTAGTACGTCTGAAGCGGGAGGCCCCTACGAGCAGTACTTC. It codes for CASSTSEAGGPYEQYF.

This clone was seen a handful of times. The V call is TRBV28, the J call TRBJ2-3; D tentatively reads TRBD1 or TRBD2 (6 bases each). The germline V gene has CDR1 MDHEN and CDR2 SYDVKM. The CDR3 is made up of 16 amino acids. V was trimmed by 6 bases and J by 6 bases, leaving 22 bases between them. CDR3 in amino acids: CASRDEGGPLVDTQYF. CDR3 DNA sequence: TGTGCCAGCAGAGACGAGGGGGGCCCTTTGGTGGATACGCAGTATTTT.

This clone was seen more than once but under ten times. The V call is TRBV28, the J call TRBJ1-5; TRBD1 aligns across 8 bases. The trim removed 2 bases at V and 4 bases at J, leaving 7 bases unmatched. From germline, CDR1 is MDHEN and CDR2 SYDVKM. The CDR3 is 16 amino acids. CDR3 amino acids: CASSLSRGQGNQPQHF. The CDR3, as DNA: TGTGCCAGCAGTTTAAGTAGAGGACAGGGAAATCAGCCCCAGCATTTT.

The chain carries TRBV19 and TRBJ2-1, with TRBD2 matching over 7 bases. The CDR3 is made up of 15 amino acids. Germline V CDR1 and CDR2: LNHDA, SQIVND (reference sequence). J gave up 4 bases and V 3 bases, and 6 bases lay outside the gene matches. In DNA form, the CDR3 reads TGTGCCAGTAGTATTGCTAGCGGAGATTACAATGAGCAGTTCTTC. Translating it yields CASSIASGDYNEQFF.

This clone was detected a few times. The chain employs TRBV19 and TRBJ2-1; D gene uncertain. The CDR3 is 14 residues long. Looked up from germline, CDR1 is LNHDA and CDR2 is SQIVND (reference sequence). V was trimmed by 6 bases and J by 4 bases, leaving 13 bases between them. The CDR3 region is CASRFQSGYNEQFF. The CDR3 DNA reads TGTGCCAGTAGGTTCCAATCGGGTTACAATGAGCAGTTCTTC. The variable domain in full, with the rest retrieved from reference TRBV19 and TRBJ2-1, is DGGITQSPKYLFRKEGQNVTLSCEQNLNHDAMYWYRQDPGQGLRLIYYSQIVNDFQKGDIAEGYSVSREKKESFPLTVTSAQKNPTAFYLCASRFQSGYNEQFFGPGTRLTVL.

This clone appeared a few times. One end of the junction is discordant with germline, which a read error may explain. V is TRBV6-8 and J is TRBJ1-4; the match to TRBD1 covers 8 bases. Germline lookup yields CDR1 MNHGY and CDR2 SAAAGT. The CDR3 covers 14 residues. The DNA of the CDR3 is TGTGCCATCAGTACCGACAGGGGAAATGAAAAACTGTTTTTT. Translated, it gives CAISTDRGNEKLFF.

The chain employs TRBV18 and TRBJ2-7; D may match TRBD1 or TRBD2 (5 bases each). Germline-derived CDR1 and CDR2 are KGHSH and LQKENI. V lost 6 bases and J 0 bases, leaving 12 bases between the germline ends. The CDR3 is 14 amino acids. CDR3 DNA sequence: TGTGCCAGCTCGCCCGGGACGGACTCCTACGAGCAGTACTTC. Amino acids: CASSPGTDSYEQYF.

This clone was seen a few times. This chain uses TRBV9 with TRBJ2-2, with 7 bases matching TRBD1. The CDR3 consists of 17 residues. Per germline, CDR1 SGDLS and CDR2 YYNGEE. Losses at the gene ends were 4 bases for V and 4 bases for J; bases not matched to a gene: 13. The CDR3 region has the DNA TGTGCCAGCAGCACTCTAGACCAGGGGGTGGGCACCGGGGAGCTGTTTTTT. It codes for CASSTLDQGVGTGELFF.

The rearrangement uses TRBV29-1 and TRBJ2-7; D may match TRBD1 or TRBD2 (5 bases each). Germline V gene sequence: CDR1 SQVTM, CDR2 ANQGSEA. The CDR3 totals 13 residues. V was cut by 3 bases and J by 2 bases, with 11 bases left in between. This chain's CDR3 is CSVEGVGAYEQYF. CDR3 DNA sequence: TGCAGCGTTGAGGGAGTAGGGGCCTACGAGCAGTACTTC.

V usage is TRBV28 and J usage is TRBJ2-3; D remains ambiguous. Germline values: CDR1 MDHEN, CDR2 SYDVKM. V was pared by 6 bases and J by 0 bases, with 7 bases between. This CDR3 is 13 amino acids long. CDR3 residues: CASRIDSTDTQYF. In nucleotides, the CDR3 is TGTGCCAGCAGAATCGACAGCACAGATACGCAGTATTTT. Combining the CDR3 with reference TRBV28 and TRBJ2-3 gives the whole variable domain DVKVTQSSRYLVKRTGEKVFLECVQDMDHENMFWYRQDPGLGLRLIYFSYDVKMKEKGDIPEGYSVSREKKERFSLILESASTNQTSMYLCASRIDSTDTQYFGPGTRLTVL.